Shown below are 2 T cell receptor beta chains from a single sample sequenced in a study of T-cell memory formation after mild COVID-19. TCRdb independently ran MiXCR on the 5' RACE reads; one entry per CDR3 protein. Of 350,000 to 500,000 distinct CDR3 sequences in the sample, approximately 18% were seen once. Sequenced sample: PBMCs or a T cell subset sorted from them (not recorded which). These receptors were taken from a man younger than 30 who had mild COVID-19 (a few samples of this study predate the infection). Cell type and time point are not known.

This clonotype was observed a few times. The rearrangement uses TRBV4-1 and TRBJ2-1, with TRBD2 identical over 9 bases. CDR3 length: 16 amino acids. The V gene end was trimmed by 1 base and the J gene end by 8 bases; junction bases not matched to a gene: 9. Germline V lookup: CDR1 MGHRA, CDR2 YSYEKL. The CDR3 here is CASSQVVAGGPYEQFF. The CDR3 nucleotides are TGCGCCAGCAGCCAAGTGGTGGCGGGGGGGCCCTATGAGCAGTTCTTC.

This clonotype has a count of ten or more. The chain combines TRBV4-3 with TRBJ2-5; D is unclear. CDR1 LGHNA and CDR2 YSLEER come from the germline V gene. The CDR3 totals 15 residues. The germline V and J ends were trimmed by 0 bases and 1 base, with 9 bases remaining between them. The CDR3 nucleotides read TGCGCCAGCAGCCAAGACCGAGGCGTCCAAGAGACCCAGTACTTC. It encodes CASSQDRGVQETQYF.